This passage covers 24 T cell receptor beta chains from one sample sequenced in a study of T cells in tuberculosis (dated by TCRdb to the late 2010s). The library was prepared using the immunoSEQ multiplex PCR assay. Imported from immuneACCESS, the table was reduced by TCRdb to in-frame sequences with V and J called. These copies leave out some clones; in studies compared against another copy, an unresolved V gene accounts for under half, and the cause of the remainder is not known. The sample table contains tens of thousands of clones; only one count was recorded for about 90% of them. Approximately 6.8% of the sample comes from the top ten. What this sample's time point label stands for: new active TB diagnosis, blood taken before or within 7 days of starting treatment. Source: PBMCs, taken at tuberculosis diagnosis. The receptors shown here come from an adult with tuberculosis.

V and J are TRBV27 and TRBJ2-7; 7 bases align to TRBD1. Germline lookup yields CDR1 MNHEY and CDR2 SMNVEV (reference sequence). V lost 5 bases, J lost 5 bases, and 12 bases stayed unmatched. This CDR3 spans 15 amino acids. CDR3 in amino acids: CASSPSPRGPNEQYF. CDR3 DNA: TGTGCCAGCAGTCCATCCCCTAGGGGGCCCAACGAGCAGTACTTC.

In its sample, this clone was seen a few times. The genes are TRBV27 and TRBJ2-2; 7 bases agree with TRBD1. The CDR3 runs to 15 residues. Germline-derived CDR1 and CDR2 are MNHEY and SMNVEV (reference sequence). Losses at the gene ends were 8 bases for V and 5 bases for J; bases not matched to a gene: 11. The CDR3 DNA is TGTGCCAGCCGACCCAACAGGGGACGGACCGGGGAGCTGTTTTTT. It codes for CASRPNRGRTGELFF.

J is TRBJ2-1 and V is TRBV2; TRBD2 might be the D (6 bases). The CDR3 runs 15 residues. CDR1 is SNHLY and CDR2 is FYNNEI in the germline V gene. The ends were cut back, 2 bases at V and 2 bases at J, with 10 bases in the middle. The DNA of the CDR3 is TGTGCCAGCAGTGAAACTAGCCGAACCTACAATGAGCAGTTCTTC. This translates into CASSETSRTYNEQFF.

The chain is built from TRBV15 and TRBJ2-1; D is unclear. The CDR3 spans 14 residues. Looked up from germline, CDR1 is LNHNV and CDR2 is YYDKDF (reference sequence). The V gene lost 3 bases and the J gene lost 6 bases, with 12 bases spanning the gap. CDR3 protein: CATSSGSRRNEQFF. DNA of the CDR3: TGTGCCACCAGCAGCGGATCCAGGCGCAATGAGCAGTTCTTC.

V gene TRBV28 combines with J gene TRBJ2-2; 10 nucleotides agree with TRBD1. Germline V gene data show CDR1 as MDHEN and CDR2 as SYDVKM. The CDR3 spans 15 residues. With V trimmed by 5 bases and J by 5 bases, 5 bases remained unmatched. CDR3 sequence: CASSLGQGGTGELFF. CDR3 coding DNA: TGTGCCAGCAGTCTTGGACAGGGGGGTACCGGGGAGCTGTTTTTT.

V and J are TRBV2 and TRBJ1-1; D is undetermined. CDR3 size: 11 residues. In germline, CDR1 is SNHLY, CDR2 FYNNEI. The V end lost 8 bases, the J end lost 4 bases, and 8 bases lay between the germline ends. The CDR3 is CASHRATEAFF. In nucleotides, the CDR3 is TGTGCCAGCCATAGAGCCACTGAAGCTTTCTTT.

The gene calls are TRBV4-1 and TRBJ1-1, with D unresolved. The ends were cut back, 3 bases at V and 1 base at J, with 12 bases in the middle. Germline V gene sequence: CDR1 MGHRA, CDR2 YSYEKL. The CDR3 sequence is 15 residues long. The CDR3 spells CASSQPKAENTEAFF. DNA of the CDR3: TGCGCCAGCAGCCAGCCGAAGGCGGAGAACACTGAAGCTTTCTTT.

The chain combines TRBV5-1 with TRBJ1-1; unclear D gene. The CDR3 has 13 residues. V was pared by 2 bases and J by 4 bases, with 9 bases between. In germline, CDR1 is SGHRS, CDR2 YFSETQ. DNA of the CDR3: TGCGCCAGCAGCTTAGATCGGGGCACTGAAGCTTTCTTT. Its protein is CASSLDRGTEAFF.

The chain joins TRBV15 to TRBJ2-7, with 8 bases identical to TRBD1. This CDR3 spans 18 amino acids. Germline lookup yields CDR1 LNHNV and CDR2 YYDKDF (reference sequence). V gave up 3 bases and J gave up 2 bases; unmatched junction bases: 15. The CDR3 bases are TGTGCCACCAGCAGCCGTAGAGATGGACAGGGTAAGCCCTACGAGCAGTACTTC. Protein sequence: CATSSRRDGQGKPYEQYF.

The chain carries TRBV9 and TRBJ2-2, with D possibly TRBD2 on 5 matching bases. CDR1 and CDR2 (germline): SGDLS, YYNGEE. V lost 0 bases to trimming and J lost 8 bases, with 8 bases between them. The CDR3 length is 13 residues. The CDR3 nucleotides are TGTGCCAGCAGCGTAGTAGCGTTGGGGGAGCTGTTTTTT. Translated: CASSVVALGELFF.

CDR3 DNA sequence: TGTGCCAGCAGTTCCTGGACAGGTCCCACAGATACGCAGTATTTT. As protein: CASSSWTGPTDTQYF. J is TRBJ2-3 and V is TRBV27; 7 nucleotides match TRBD1. After removal of 4 bases from V and 2 bases from J, the junction contained 6 bases not matched to a gene. Germline V gene sequence: CDR1 MNHEY, CDR2 SMNVEV (reference sequence). The CDR3 length is 15 residues.

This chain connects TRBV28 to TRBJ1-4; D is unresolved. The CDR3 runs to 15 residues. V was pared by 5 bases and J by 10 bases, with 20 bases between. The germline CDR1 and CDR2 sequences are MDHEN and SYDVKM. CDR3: CASSPREAIHRKLFF. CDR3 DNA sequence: TGTGCCAGCAGTCCCCGTGAAGCGATTCACCGAAAACTGTTTTTT. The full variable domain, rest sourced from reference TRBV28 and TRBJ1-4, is DVKVTQSSRYLVKRTGEKVFLECVQDMDHENMFWYRQDPGLGLRLIYFSYDVKMKEKGDIPEGYSVSREKKERFSLILESASTNQTSMYLCASSPREAIHRKLFFGSGTQLSVL.

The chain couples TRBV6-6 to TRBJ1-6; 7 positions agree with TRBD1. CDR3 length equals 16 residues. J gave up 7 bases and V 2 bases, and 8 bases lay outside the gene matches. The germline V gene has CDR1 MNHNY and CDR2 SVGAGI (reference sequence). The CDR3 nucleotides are TGTGCCAGCAGTTACGAAAACAGGGGCCCCAATTCACCCCTCCACTTT. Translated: CASSYENRGPNSPLHF.

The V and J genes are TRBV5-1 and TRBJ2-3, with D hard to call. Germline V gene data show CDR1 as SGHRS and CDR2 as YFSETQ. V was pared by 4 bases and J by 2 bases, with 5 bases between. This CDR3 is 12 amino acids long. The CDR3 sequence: CASSPNTDTQYF. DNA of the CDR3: TGCGCCAGCAGCCCCAACACAGATACGCAGTATTTT.

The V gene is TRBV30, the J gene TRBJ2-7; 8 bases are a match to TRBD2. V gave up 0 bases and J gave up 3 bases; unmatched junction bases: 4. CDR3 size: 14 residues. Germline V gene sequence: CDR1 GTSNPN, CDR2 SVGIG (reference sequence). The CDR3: CAWSVREGVYEQYF. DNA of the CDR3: TGTGCCTGGAGTGTACGGGAGGGGGTCTACGAGCAGTACTTC.

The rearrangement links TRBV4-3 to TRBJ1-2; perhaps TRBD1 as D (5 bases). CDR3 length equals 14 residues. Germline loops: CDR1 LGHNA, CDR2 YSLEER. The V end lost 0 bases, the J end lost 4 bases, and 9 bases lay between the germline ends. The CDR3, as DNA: TGCGCCAGCAGCCAAGACCAGGGCTCCTATGGCTACACCTTC. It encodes CASSQDQGSYGYTF.

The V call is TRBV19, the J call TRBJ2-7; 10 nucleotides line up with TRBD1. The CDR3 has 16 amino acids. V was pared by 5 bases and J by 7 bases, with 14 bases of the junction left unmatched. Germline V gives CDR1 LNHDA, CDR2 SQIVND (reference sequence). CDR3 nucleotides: TGTGCCAGTAGTGGACAGACAGGGGGCGCCTCGGATGAGCAGTACTTC. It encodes CASSGQTGGASDEQYF. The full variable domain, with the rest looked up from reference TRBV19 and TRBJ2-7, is DGGITQSPKYLFRKEGQNVTLSCEQNLNHDAMYWYRQDPGQGLRLIYYSQIVNDFQKGDIAEGYSVSREKKESFPLTVTSAQKNPTAFYLCASSGQTGGASDEQYFGPGTRLTVT.

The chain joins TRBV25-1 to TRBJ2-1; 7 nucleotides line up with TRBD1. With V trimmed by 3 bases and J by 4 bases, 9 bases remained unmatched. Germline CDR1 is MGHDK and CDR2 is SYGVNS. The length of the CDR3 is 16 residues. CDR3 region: CASSDLRDREYNEQFF. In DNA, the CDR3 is TGTGCCAGCAGTGATCTCCGGGACAGAGAGTACAATGAGCAGTTCTTC. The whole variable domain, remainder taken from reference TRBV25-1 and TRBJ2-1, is EADIYQTPRYLVIGTGKKITLECSQTMGHDKMYWYQQDPGMELHLIHYSYGVNSTEKGDLSSESTVSRIRTEHFPLTLESARPSHTSQYLCASSDLRDREYNEQFFGPGTRLTVL.

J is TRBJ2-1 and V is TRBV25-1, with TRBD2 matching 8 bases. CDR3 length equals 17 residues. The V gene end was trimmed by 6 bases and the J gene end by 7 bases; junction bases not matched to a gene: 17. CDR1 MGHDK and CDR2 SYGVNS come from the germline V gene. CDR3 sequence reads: CASSPEKPGLGGNEQFF. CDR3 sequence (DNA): TGTGCCAGCAGCCCCGAGAAGCCGGGACTAGGGGGGAATGAGCAGTTCTTC.

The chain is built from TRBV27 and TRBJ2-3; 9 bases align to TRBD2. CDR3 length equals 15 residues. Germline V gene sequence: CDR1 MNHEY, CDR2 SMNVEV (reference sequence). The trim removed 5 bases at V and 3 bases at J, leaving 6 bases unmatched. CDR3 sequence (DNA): TGTGCCAGCAGTACCTGGACTAGCGTGACAGATACGCAGTATTTT. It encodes CASSTWTSVTDTQYF.

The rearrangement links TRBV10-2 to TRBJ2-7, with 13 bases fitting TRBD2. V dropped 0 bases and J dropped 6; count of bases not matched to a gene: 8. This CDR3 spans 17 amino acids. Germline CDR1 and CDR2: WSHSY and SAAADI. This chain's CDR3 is CASSESTWTSGSLEQYF. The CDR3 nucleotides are TGCGCCAGCAGTGAGTCGACGTGGACTAGCGGGAGCCTCGAGCAGTACTTC.

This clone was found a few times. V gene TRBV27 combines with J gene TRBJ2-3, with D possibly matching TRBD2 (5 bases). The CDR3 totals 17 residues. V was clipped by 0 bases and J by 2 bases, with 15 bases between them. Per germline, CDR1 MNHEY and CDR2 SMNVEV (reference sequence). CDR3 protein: CASSLSHPRGFTDTQYF. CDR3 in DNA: TGTGCCAGCAGTTTATCCCACCCCCGGGGATTCACAGATACGCAGTATTTT.

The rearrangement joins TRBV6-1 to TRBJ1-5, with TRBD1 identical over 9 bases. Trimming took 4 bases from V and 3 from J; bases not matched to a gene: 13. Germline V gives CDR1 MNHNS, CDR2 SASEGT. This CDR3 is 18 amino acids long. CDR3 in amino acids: CASSGTGTGFGDNQPQHF. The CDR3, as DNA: TGTGCCAGCAGTGGGACCGGGACAGGGTTCGGCGACAATCAGCCCCAGCATTTT.

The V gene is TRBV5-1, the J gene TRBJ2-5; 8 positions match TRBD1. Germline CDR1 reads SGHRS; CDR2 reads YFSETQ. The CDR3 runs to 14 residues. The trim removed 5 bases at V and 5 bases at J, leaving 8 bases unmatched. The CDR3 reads CASRTGGWGETQYF. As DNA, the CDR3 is TGCGCCAGCAGAACAGGGGGTTGGGGTGAGACCCAGTACTTC.